This entry lists 5 T cell receptor beta chains sequenced from one sample in a study of T cells in Graves' hyperthyroidism and ophthalmopathy. RNA transcripts served as the template for amplifying TCR beta CDR3 regions. Initially, a first-round RT-PCR of the TCR CDR3 employed the HTBI primer set. TCRdb re-called the multiplex PCR reads with MiXCR, one entry per CDR3 protein. Altogether fewer than 350,000 distinct CDR3 sequences are present, roughly a fifth being singletons, with the ten largest covering roughly 39%. Sequencing was carried out using blood. The receptors come from a man in his forties or fifties with Graves' ophthalmopathy.

The chain uses TRBV7-9 and TRBJ2-7; the D gene is possibly TRBD2 (6 bases). There are 14 residues in the CDR3. V gave up 8 bases and J gave up 3 bases, with 17 bases separating them. Germline CDR1 and CDR2: SEHNR and FQNEAQ (reference sequence). CDR3 residues: CASGQPGAYYEQYF. CDR3 nucleotides: TGTGCCAGCGGCCAACCGGGAGCTTACTACGAGCAGTACTTC. The whole variable domain, filled in from reference TRBV7-9 and TRBJ2-7, reads DTGVSQNPRHKITKRGQNVTFRCDPISEHNRLYWYRQTLGQGPEFLTYFQNEAQLEKSRLLSDRFSAERPKGSFSTLEIQRTEQGDSAMYLCASGQPGAYYEQYFGPGTRLTVT.

This clonotype has at least ten counts. This chain uses TRBV3-1 with TRBJ1-1; D is unresolved. Trimming took 4 bases from V and 2 from J, leaving 14 bases between them. There are 15 residues in the CDR3. The germline V gene encodes CDR1 LGHDT and CDR2 YNNKEL (reference sequence). In nucleotides, the CDR3 is TGTGCCAGCAGCCCTAACCCTCAGAGCAACACTGAAGCTTTCTTT. Its protein product is CASSPNPQSNTEAFF.

This clonotype was detected only a few times. V is TRBV20-1 and J is TRBJ2-1; 9 nucleotides align to TRBD1. The CDR3 covers 15 residues. The germline CDR1 and CDR2 sequences are DFQATT and SNEGSKA (reference sequence). After removal of 3 bases from V and 5 bases from J, the junction contained 8 bases not matched to a gene. The CDR3 protein is CSASLGTGSNNEQFF. The CDR3 coding sequence is TGCAGTGCTAGTTTAGGGACAGGGTCGAACAATGAGCAGTTCTTC.

This clonotype was picked up a small number of times. The chain uses TRBV28 and TRBJ2-7; 8 nucleotides align to TRBD1. With 5 bases clipped from V and 0 bases from J, the junction kept 9 bases outside the gene matches. CDR1 and CDR2 (germline): MDHEN, SYDVKM. This CDR3 spans 16 amino acids. This chain's CDR3 is CASSLSTTGGSYEQYF. In nucleotides, the CDR3 is TGTGCCAGCAGTCTCTCGACTACAGGGGGCTCCTACGAGCAGTACTTC.

This clonotype has a count of ten or more. This chain uses TRBV13 with TRBJ1-4, with no clear D. This CDR3 contains 13 residues. Germline CDR1 PRHDT, CDR2 FYEKMQ (reference sequence). Deletions cut 0 bases from V and 5 bases from J, with 4 bases between. CDR3: CASSLGPNEKLFF. CDR3 bases: TGTGCCAGCAGCTTAGGGCCAAATGAAAAACTGTTTTTT.